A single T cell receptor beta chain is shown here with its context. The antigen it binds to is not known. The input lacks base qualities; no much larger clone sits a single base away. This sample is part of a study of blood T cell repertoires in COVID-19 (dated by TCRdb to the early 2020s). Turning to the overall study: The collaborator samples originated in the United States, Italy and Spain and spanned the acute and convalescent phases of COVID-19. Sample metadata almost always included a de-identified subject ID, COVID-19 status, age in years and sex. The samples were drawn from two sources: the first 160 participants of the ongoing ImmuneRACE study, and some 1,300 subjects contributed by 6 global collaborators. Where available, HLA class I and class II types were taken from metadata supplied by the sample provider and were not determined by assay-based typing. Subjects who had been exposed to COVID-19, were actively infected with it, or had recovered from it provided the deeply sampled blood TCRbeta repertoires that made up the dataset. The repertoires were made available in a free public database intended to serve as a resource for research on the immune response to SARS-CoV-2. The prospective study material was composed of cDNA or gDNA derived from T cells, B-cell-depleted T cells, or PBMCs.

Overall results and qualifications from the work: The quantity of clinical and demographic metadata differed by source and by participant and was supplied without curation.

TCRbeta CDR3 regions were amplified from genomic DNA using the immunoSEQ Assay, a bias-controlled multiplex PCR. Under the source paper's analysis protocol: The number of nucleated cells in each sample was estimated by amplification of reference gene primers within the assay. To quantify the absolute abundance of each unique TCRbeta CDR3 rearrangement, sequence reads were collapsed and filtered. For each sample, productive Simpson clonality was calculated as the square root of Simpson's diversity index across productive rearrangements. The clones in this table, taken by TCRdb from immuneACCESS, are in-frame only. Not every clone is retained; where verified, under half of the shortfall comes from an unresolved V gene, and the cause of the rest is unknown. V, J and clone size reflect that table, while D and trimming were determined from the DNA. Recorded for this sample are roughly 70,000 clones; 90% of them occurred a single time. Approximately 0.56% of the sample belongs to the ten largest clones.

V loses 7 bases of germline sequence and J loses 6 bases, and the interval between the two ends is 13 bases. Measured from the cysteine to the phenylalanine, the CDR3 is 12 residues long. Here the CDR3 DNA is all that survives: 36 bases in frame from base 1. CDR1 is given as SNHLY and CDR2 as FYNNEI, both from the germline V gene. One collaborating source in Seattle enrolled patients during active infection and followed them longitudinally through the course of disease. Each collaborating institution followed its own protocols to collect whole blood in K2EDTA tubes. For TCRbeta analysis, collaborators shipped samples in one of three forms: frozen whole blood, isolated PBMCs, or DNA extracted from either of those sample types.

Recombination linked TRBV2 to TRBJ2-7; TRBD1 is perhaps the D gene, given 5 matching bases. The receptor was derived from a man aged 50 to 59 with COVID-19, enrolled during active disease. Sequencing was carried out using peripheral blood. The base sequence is TGTGCCAGCAAGGGGTTCGCCGGCGAGCAGTACTTC. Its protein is CASKGFAGEQYF.